The 19 T cell receptor beta chains below all came from one sample that was sequenced in a study of identical twins. TCRdb re-called the 5' RACE reads with MiXCR, one entry per CDR3 protein. The sample has approximately 890,000 distinct CDR3 sequences, 10% to 15% seen once. The data also belong to a second study, concerning yellow fever vaccine responses in identical twins.

Sequences were obtained from PBMCs. All receptors come from a woman aged 18-29 years in good health.

This clonotype was picked up a small number of times. The chain is built from TRBV20-1 and TRBJ1-6; no clear D gene. The CDR3 is made up of 13 amino acids. Germline loops: CDR1 DFQATT, CDR2 SNEGSKA (reference sequence). V gave up 1 base and J gave up 9 bases, with 10 bases separating them. The CDR3 DNA follows: TGCAGTGCTAGAGTGGACTTTGGTTCACCCCTCCACTTT. Translated: CSARVDFGSPLHF.

The chain has TRBV18 and TRBJ2-1, with D perhaps TRBD2 (5 bases). Germline loops: CDR1 KGHSH, CDR2 LQKENI. V lost 2 bases to trimming and J lost 6 bases, with 11 bases between them. The CDR3 is 14 amino acids. The CDR3 bases are TGTGCCAGCTCACCATCGGGAAAGCTCAATGAGCAGTTCTTC. The encoded protein is CASSPSGKLNEQFF.

This clonotype was observed many times. This chain joins TRBV12-3 or TRBV12-4 and TRBJ2-1; either TRBD1 or TRBD2 may fit D (5 bases each). The CDR3 loop spans 14 amino acids. Trimming shortened V by 6 bases and J by 7 bases, and 16 bases separated the two germline ends. CDR3 bases: TGTGCCAGCAGCCGCACGGGGCCCTTAAATGAGCAGTTCTTC. Translating gives CASSRTGPLNEQFF.

The gene calls are TRBV24-1 and TRBJ2-1, with 7 positions matching TRBD1. Germline assignment: CDR1 KGHDR and CDR2 SFDVKD. The CDR3 runs 15 residues. J was trimmed by 5 bases and V by 7 bases; bases with no gene match: 10. This chain's CDR3 is CATSSAGQDHNEQFF. In nucleotides, the CDR3 is TGTGCCACCAGCTCCGCAGGACAGGACCACAATGAGCAGTTCTTC.

Many counts were recorded for this clonotype. V is TRBV5-1 and J is TRBJ1-1; TRBD1 agrees at 8 bases. The V segment lost 3 bases and the J segment 2 bases; nucleotides outside the gene matches: 12. Germline V CDR1 and CDR2: SGHRS, YFSETQ. The CDR3 is 17 amino acids. DNA for the CDR3: TGCGCCAGCAGCTACCTGGGCCAGGGGGCGATTAACACTGAAGCTTTCTTT. Protein: CASSYLGQGAINTEAFF.

V is TRBV5-1 and J is TRBJ2-3; 11 bases line up with TRBD2. CDR1 is SGHRS, CDR2 YFSETQ, per germline. V dropped 4 bases and J dropped 1; count of bases not matched to a gene: 11. The CDR3 covers 18 residues. The DNA for the CDR3 is TGCGCCAGCAGCCGGGGACTAGCGGATACGCAGCGCACAGATACGCAGTATTTT. Encoded protein: CASSRGLADTQRTDTQYF.

This clonotype was observed a handful of times. The chain uses TRBV3-1 and TRBJ2-7; 8 bases are a match to TRBD1. CDR1 is LGHDT and CDR2 is YNNKEL in the germline V gene (reference sequence). The CDR3 has 18 amino acids. The J segment lost 4 bases and the V segment lost 2 bases, leaving 16 bases of the junction unmatched. CDR3 sequence reads: CASSQKSTFGQGAYEQYF. For the CDR3, the DNA is TGTGCCAGCAGCCAAAAGTCAACCTTCGGACAGGGAGCGTACGAGCAGTACTTC.

This chain connects TRBV6-1 to TRBJ2-1; 9 nucleotides align to TRBD2. The V gene's germline CDR1 is MNHNS and CDR2 SASEGT. V lost 5 bases and J lost 4; bases outside the gene matches: 6. The CDR3 is 15 amino acids. CDR3 bases: TGTGCCAGCAGTCATACTAGCGGGCTTTACAATGAGCAGTTCTTC. Translated: CASSHTSGLYNEQFF.

This clonotype has a handful of counts. A read error may account for a junction end that differs from germline. The J gene is TRBJ1-2, the V gene TRBV20-1; 10 bases match TRBD1. The germline CDR1 and CDR2 sequences are DFQATT and SNEGSKA (reference sequence). CDR3 length: 14 residues. CDR3 in DNA: TGCAGTGCGAGAGGGACAGGGGAGAACTATGGCTACACCTTC. Protein: CSARGTGENYGYTF.

V usage is TRBV10-3 and J usage is TRBJ2-5, with D uncertain. Germline V lookup: CDR1 ENHRY, CDR2 SYGVKD. The length of the CDR3 is 13 residues. Trimming shortened V by 2 bases and J by 0 bases, and 4 bases separated the two germline ends. CDR3 sequence: CAISEVYQETQYF. The CDR3 DNA is TGTGCCATCAGTGAGGTGTACCAAGAGACCCAGTACTTC.

This clonotype was observed a handful of times. This sequence joins TRBV28 and TRBJ2-7; either TRBD1 or TRBD2 may fit D (6 bases each). Germline V gives CDR1 MDHEN, CDR2 SYDVKM. Trimming shortened V by 7 bases and J by 0 bases, and 16 bases separated the two germline ends. The CDR3 contains 15 residues. The CDR3 DNA reads TGTGCCAGCATTGAAGAGGGGGGACACTCCTACGAGCAGTACTTC. This translates into CASIEEGGHSYEQYF.

This clonotype has more than one count but fewer than ten. The genes are TRBV2 and TRBJ2-3; 9 positions agree with TRBD1. CDR3 length: 14 amino acids. Germline V gene lookup returns CDR1 SNHLY and CDR2 FYNNEI. Losses at the gene ends were 6 bases for V and 7 bases for J; bases not matched to a gene: 8. The CDR3 protein is CASRRTGESNTQYF. As DNA, the CDR3 is TGTGCCAGCAGAAGGACAGGGGAGTCGAATACGCAGTATTTT.

The chain links TRBV6-5 to TRBJ2-5; D assignment may be TRBD1 or TRBD2 (5 bases each). The CDR3 is 14 amino acids. V gave up 0 bases and J gave up 4 bases, with 9 bases separating them. Germline CDR1 and CDR2: MNHEY and SVGAGI. DNA for the CDR3: TGTGCCAGCAGTTACTCGACGGGGCTAGAGACCCAGTACTTC. Its protein product is CASSYSTGLETQYF.

The table lists this clonotype with a few counts. The chain is built from TRBV28 and TRBJ2-1, with 12 nucleotides matching TRBD2. The CDR3 runs to 16 residues. The V and J ends lost 6 bases and 8 bases, in that order; junction bases with no gene match: 11. The germline V gene encodes CDR1 MDHEN and CDR2 SYDVKM. The CDR3: CASRPTSGGRVHEQFF. The CDR3 DNA is TGTGCCAGCAGACCTACTAGCGGGGGGAGGGTCCATGAGCAGTTCTTC.

There are a few counts of this clonotype. The rearrangement joins TRBV12-3 or TRBV12-4 to TRBJ2-5, with 8 nucleotides matching TRBD2. The CDR3 is 16 residues long. Trimming at V came to 4 bases and at J to 5 bases, leaving 12 bases not matched to a gene. The CDR3 loop is CASSYPMGLGGETQYF. The CDR3 DNA reads TGTGCCAGCAGTTACCCGATGGGACTAGGAGGGGAGACCCAGTACTTC.

This clonotype was counted only a few times. The rearrangement links TRBV21-1 to TRBJ2-3; TRBD1 reflects the table's D call only, with no check against the DNA. TRBV21-1 is a documented pseudogene. The CDR3 has 18 amino acids. CDR3 sequence reads: CASSKALRGRPLTDTQYF. Here the CDR3 DNA reads TGTGCCAGCAGCAAAGCGCTGAGGGGCAGGCCTCTCACAGATACGCAGTATTTT.

The rearrangement uses TRBV18 and TRBJ2-1; D gene unclear. V lost 3 bases and J 8 bases, leaving 14 bases between the germline ends. Germline V lookup: CDR1 KGHSH, CDR2 LQKENI. The CDR3 has 14 residues. CDR3 region: CASSPQTVSHEQFF. DNA for the CDR3: TGTGCCAGCTCACCCCAGACGGTCTCCCATGAGCAGTTCTTC.

The chain carries TRBV23-1 and TRBJ2-5; no clear D. TRBV23-1 belongs to the ORF category, with a function that is uncertain. Trimming pared 1 base from V and 5 bases from J, leaving 23 bases between. The CDR3 is 18 amino acids. The CDR3, as DNA: TGCGCCAGCAGTCAATTGGGTCCACCGTCCGGTCCGTTGGAGACCCAGTACTTC. It is translated as CASSQLGPPSGPLETQYF.

V and J are TRBV10-2 and TRBJ1-1; D remains unclear. There are 17 residues in the CDR3. V was clipped by 6 bases and J by 0 bases, with 20 bases between them. Germline lookup yields CDR1 WSHSY and CDR2 SAAADI. The CDR3 DNA reads as TGCGCCAGCAGCAGTGTAGGGAGAACTACCATGAACACTGAAGCTTTCTTT. The encoded protein is CASSSVGRTTMNTEAFF.